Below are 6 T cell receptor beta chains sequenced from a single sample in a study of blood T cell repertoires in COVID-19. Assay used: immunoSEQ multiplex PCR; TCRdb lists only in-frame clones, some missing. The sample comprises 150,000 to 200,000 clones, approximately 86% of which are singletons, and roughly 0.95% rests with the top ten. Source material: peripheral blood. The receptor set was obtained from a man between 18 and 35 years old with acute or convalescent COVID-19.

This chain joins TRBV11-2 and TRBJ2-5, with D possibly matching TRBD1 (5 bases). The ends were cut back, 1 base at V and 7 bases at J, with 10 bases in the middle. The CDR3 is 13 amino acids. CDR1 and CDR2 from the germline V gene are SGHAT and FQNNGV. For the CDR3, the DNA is TGTGCCAGCAGCTTAGGGCAAAGGGGGACCCAGTACTTC. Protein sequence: CASSLGQRGTQYF.

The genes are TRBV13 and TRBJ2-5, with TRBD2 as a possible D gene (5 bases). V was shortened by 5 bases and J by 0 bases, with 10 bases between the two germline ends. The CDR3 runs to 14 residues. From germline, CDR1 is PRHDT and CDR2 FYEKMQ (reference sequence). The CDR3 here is CASSPSGYQETQYF. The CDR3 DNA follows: TGTGCCAGCAGCCCCAGCGGATACCAAGAGACCCAGTACTTC.

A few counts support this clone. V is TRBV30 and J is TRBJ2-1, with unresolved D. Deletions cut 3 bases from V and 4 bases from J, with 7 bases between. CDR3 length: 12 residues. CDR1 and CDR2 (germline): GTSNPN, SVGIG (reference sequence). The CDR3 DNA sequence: TGTGCCTGGAGCTTCAGGTACAATGAGCAGTTCTTC. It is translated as CAWSFRYNEQFF.

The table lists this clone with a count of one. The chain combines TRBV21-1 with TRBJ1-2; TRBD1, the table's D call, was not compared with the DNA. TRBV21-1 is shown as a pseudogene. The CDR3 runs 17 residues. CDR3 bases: TGTGCCAGCAGCAAAGTCCCGTGGCAGTTTTGTAACTATGGCTACACCTTC. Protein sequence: CASSKVPWQFCNYGYTF.

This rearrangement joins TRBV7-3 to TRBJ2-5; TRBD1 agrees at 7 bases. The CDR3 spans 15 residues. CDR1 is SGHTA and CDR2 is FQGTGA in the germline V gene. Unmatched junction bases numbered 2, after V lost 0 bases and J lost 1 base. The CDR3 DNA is TGTGCCAGCAGCTTAACAAGGACAGGCCAAGAGACCCAGTACTTC. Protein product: CASSLTRTGQETQYF.

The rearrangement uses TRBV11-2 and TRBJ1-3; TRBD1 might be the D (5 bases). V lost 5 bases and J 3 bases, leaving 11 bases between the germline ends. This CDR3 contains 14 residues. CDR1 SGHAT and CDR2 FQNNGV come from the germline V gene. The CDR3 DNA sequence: TGTGCCAGCAGCACTTGGGGGGGTGGAAACACCATATATTTT. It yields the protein CASSTWGGGNTIYF.